This T cell receptor (beta chain) was found in a study of blood T cell repertoires in COVID-19 (dated by TCRdb to 2018 to 2021). Regarding the research as a whole: Collaborator samples came from the United States, Italy and Spain and covered acute and convalescent phases of COVID-19. The prospective study material was composed of cDNA or gDNA derived from T cells, B-cell-depleted T cells, or PBMCs. Where available, HLA class I and class II types were taken from metadata supplied by the sample provider and were not determined by assay-based typing. The repertoires were made available in a free public database intended to serve as a resource for research on the immune response to SARS-CoV-2. Deeply sampled blood TCRbeta repertoires from subjects exposed to, actively infected with, or recovered from COVID-19 were included in the dataset. Samples were obtained from the ongoing ImmuneRACE study (first 160 participants) and from some 1,200 subjects provided by 6 global collaborators. Sample metadata almost always included a de-identified subject ID, COVID-19 status, age in years and sex. What the research found in general, with its limitations: The amount of clinical and demographic metadata varied by source and participant and was provided uncurated.

Per the germline V gene, KGHSH is the CDR1 and LQKENI is the CDR2. Here V drops 4 bases and J drops 4 bases, and the junction holds 9 bases not matched to any gene. The CDR3 numbers 15 residues from cysteine through phenylalanine. The kept DNA is CDR3 alone, 45 bases in frame from the first base. The immunoSEQ Assay, a bias-controlled multiplex PCR, was used to amplify TCRbeta CDR3 regions from genomic DNA. In the source study's methods: The number of nucleated cells in each sample was estimated by amplification of reference gene primers within the assay. To quantify the absolute abundance of each unique TCRbeta CDR3 rearrangement, sequence reads were collapsed and filtered. For each sample, productive Simpson clonality was calculated by taking the square root of Simpson's diversity index across productive rearrangements. This is the immuneACCESS table as TCRdb keeps it, with only in-frame sequences that have V and J called. A part of the clones is gone; compared with another copy, unresolved V genes explain less than half, and the rest is unexplained. The D gene and trimming were derived from the DNA, and the V and J assignments and clone size from that table. This sample holds 95,000 to 100,000 clones; roughly 79% were observed only once. The ten top clones hold 10% of the sample.

Each collaborating institution followed its own protocols to collect whole blood in K2EDTA tubes. For TCRbeta analysis, collaborator samples were shipped as frozen whole blood, as isolated PBMCs, or as DNA extracted from either sample type. Concerning this clone: Its antigen target is currently unknown. It has no much larger one-base neighbor in the sample; base qualities were not kept.

What was sequenced was peripheral blood. Here the chain combines TRBV18 and TRBJ1-2, with 7 junctional bases fitting TRBD1. This TCR derives from a man in his 70s with acute or convalescent COVID-19. For the CDR3, the sequence is CASSQNTGDIYGYTF. The DNA reads as follows: TGTGCCAGCTCACAAAACACAGGGGATATCTATGGCTACACCTTC.